This is a list of T cell receptor beta chains from one sample in a study of T cells after yellow fever vaccination. TCRdb fed the 5' RACE reads into MiXCR, producing one record per CDR3 protein. The sample has 450,000 to 550,000 distinct CDR3 sequences, less than 25% seen once. Sample: PBMCs, taken roughly 20 days after the first yellow fever vaccination. These receptors all stem from a man younger than 30 who received the YFV17D yellow fever vaccine. CDR3s include the opening cysteine and the closing phenylalanine or tryptophan. D genes are given only for firm matches. Part of the rows lack a size; the others show once, few, many or a class for expanded clones.

CDR3aa	CDR3nt	abundance	d_gene	v_gene	j_gene
CSARDTLGTEAFF	TGCAGTGCTAGAGACACCCTGGGCACTGAAGCTTTCTTT	.	.	TRBV20-1	TRBJ1-1
CASSQLAGTQGDTQYF	TGTGCCAGCAGCCAACTAGCGGGAACTCAAGGAGATACGCAGTATTTT	.	TRBD2	TRBV7-2	TRBJ2-3
CAFSFNWGGDSAGHEQFF	TGTGCCTTCAGTTTCAATTGGGGGGGGGACTCGGCGGGCCATGAGCAGTTCTTC	.	TRBD2	TRBV2	TRBJ2-1
CASSPGDRGGGGEQFF	TGCGCCAGCAGCCCCGGGGACAGGGGAGGGGGGGGTGAGCAGTTCTTC	.	TRBD1	TRBV4-3	TRBJ2-1
CASNLGGGGTDTQYF	TGTGCCAGCAACCTGGGCGGGGGAGGGACAGATACGCAGTATTTT	few	TRBD2	TRBV12-3/TRBV12-4	TRBJ2-3
CASSYQSGVTDTQYF	TGTGCCAGCAGTTATCAGTCAGGGGTCACAGATACGCAGTATTTT	few	.	TRBV6-5	TRBJ2-3
CAGGTSGKETQYF	TGTGCCGGCGGGACTAGCGGGAAAGAGACCCAGTACTTC	few	TRBD2	TRBV7-2	TRBJ2-5
CASSQVGVGYEQYF	TGCGCCAGCAGCCAAGTCGGGGTCGGCTACGAGCAGTACTTC	once	.	TRBV4-1	TRBJ2-7
CASSYALYEQYF	TGTGCCAGCAGTTACGCTTTATACGAGCAGTACTTC	.	.	TRBV6-6	TRBJ2-7
CASRALGGDEQYF	TGTGCCAGCAGGGCTCTCGGAGGGGACGAGCAGTACTTC	few	.	TRBV27	TRBJ2-7
CASTSTSGGRNEQFF	TGTGCCAGCACCTCGACTAGCGGGGGGCGGAATGAGCAGTTCTTC	few	TRBD2	TRBV6-1	TRBJ2-1
CASSAISFSSYNEQFF	TGTGCCAGTAGTGCGATTAGTTTTAGCTCCTACAATGAGCAGTTCTTC	.	.	TRBV19	TRBJ2-1
CSVGQGVMGYGYTF	TGCAGCGTTGGCCAAGGGGTGATGGGCTATGGCTACACCTTC	few	.	TRBV29-1	TRBJ1-2
CSARVLSGAAFF	TGCAGTGCTAGAGTACTCTCGGGCGCCGCATTCTTC	many	.	TRBV20-1	TRBJ1-2
CASSRDSIPGNTIYF	TGTGCCAGCTCACGAGACAGCATCCCTGGAAACACCATATATTTT	.	.	TRBV18	TRBJ1-3
CASSRRLSSYNSPLHF	TGTGCCAGCAGTCGACGGTTAAGCTCCTATAATTCACCCCTCCACTTT	.	.	TRBV6-1	TRBJ1-6
CASSQRAYQETQYF	TGTGCCAGCAGCCAACGGGCGTACCAAGAGACCCAGTACTTC	few	.	TRBV3-1	TRBJ2-5
CASSSTLAKNIQYF	TGTGCCAGCAGCTCGACCTTAGCCAAAAACATTCAGTACTTC	.	.	TRBV11-1	TRBJ2-4
CASSPDRGLSTNEKLFF	TGTGCCAGCAGTCCGGACAGGGGTTTGTCAACTAATGAAAAACTGTTTTTT	few	TRBD1	TRBV6-1	TRBJ1-4
CASSESDRYSGNTIYF	TGTGCCAGCAGTGAGAGCGACAGGTACTCTGGAAACACCATATATTTT	few	.	TRBV25-1	TRBJ1-3
CASSFSSGVQETQYF	TGTGCCAGCAGCTTCTCTAGCGGTGTGCAAGAGACCCAGTACTTC	few	TRBD2	TRBV5-5	TRBJ2-5
CAISEEGEDTEAFF	TGTGCCATCAGTGAGGAGGGGGAGGACACTGAAGCTTTCTTT	.	.	TRBV10-3	TRBJ1-1
CATSRDEAGPRGPQHF	TGTGCCACCAGCAGAGATGAGGCAGGACCCCGCGGGCCCCAGCATTTT	.	.	TRBV15	TRBJ1-5
CASSLGTGGALDEQFF	TGTGCCAGCAGCTTAGGTACGGGGGGGGCCCTCGATGAGCAGTTCTTC	.	TRBD2	TRBV7-2	TRBJ2-1
CASSLVGDGNTGELFF	TGCGCCAGCAGCTTGGTGGGGGATGGAAACACCGGGGAGCTGTTTTTT	.	.	TRBV5-1	TRBJ2-2
CAISERAAGAEAFF	TGTGCCATCAGTGAGCGGGCAGCAGGGGCTGAAGCTTTCTTT	.	.	TRBV10-3	TRBJ1-1
CASGSKGHGSPLHF	TGTGCCAGCGGCTCAAAAGGACACGGGTCACCCCTCCACTTT	few	.	TRBV27	TRBJ1-6
CASSPDGPSRYGYTF	TGTGCCAGCAGTCCAGATGGACCGAGCCGCTATGGCTACACCTTC	few	.	TRBV7-9	TRBJ1-2
CASGGGSSYNEQFF	TGTGCCAGCGGCGGGGGGAGCTCCTACAATGAGCAGTTCTTC	.	TRBD2	TRBV9	TRBJ2-1
CSASPTGDLYNEQFF	TGCAGTGCTAGCCCTACGGGGGACCTCTACAATGAGCAGTTCTTC	.	.	TRBV20-1	TRBJ2-1
CASSSNRLAGGQSSYEQYF	TGTGCCAGCAGCTCAAACCGACTAGCGGGGGGCCAGAGCTCCTACGAGCAGTACTTC	few	TRBD2	TRBV7-9	TRBJ2-7
CASSLGQFSGTYNSPLHF	TGTGCCAGCAGCTTAGGGCAGTTCTCAGGAACCTATAATTCACCCCTCCACTTT	few	.	TRBV7-2	TRBJ1-6
CASSSGTGGIQTQYF	TGTGCCAGCAGCTCCGGGACAGGGGGTATTCAGACCCAGTACTTC	.	TRBD1	TRBV7-2	TRBJ2-5
CASSLRPVINQPQHF	TGTGCCAGCAGCTTGCGTCCAGTGATTAATCAGCCCCAGCATTTT	few	.	TRBV5-5	TRBJ1-5
CASSSGFAFTQYF	TGTGCCAGCAGTTCTGGATTTGCATTTACGCAGTATTTT	medium-sized	.	TRBV27	TRBJ2-3
CASSWVGQDTQYF	TGTGCCAGCAGCTGGGTGGGCCAGGATACGCAGTATTTT	few	.	TRBV5-5	TRBJ2-3
CASSQLIANTEAFF	TGTGCCAGCAGCCAACTGATAGCCAACACTGAAGCTTTCTTT	few	.	TRBV3-1	TRBJ1-1
CASSELALEETQYF	TGTGCCAGCAGCGAACTAGCTCTAGAAGAGACCCAGTACTTC	few	.	TRBV6-2/TRBV6-3	TRBJ2-5
CASSQWRALTDTQYF	TGTGCCAGCAGCCAGTGGAGGGCCCTCACAGATACGCAGTATTTT	few	.	TRBV7-2	TRBJ2-3